This T cell receptor beta chain was sequenced for a study of T-cell reconstitution after alpha-beta-depleted transplantation in children. Researchers prepared the TCRbeta library using unique molecular identifiers, the study reports. From the PCR reads, TCRdb called clonotypes with MiXCR, one entry per CDR3 protein. The sample holds about 540,000 distinct CDR3 sequences; about 16% are singletons and the top ten take approximately 3%. Only a few counts were recorded for this clonotype. The clonotype originates from a human donor who donated a stem cell graft to a child with acute lymphoblastic leukemia. Sequences were derived from PBMCs from the stem cell graft donor, sampled from the stem cell graft.

In DNA, the CDR3 is TGTGCCAGCAGCTTCCGGAGGGGTGGCAATCAGCCCCAGCATTTT. Protein product: CASSFRRGGNQPQHF. V gene TRBV7-2 combines with J gene TRBJ1-5; the D gene is possibly TRBD1 (5 bases). The CDR3 has 15 amino acids. Trimming took 3 bases from V and 2 from J, leaving 11 bases between them. Germline loops: CDR1 SGHTA, CDR2 FQGNSA. Combining the CDR3 with reference TRBV7-2 and TRBJ1-5 gives the whole variable domain GAGVSQSPSNKVTEKGKDVELRCDPISGHTALYWYRQSLGQGLEFLIYFQGNSAPDKSGLPSDRFSAERTGGSVSTLTIQRTQQEDSAVYLCASSFRRGGNQPQHFGDGTRLSIL.